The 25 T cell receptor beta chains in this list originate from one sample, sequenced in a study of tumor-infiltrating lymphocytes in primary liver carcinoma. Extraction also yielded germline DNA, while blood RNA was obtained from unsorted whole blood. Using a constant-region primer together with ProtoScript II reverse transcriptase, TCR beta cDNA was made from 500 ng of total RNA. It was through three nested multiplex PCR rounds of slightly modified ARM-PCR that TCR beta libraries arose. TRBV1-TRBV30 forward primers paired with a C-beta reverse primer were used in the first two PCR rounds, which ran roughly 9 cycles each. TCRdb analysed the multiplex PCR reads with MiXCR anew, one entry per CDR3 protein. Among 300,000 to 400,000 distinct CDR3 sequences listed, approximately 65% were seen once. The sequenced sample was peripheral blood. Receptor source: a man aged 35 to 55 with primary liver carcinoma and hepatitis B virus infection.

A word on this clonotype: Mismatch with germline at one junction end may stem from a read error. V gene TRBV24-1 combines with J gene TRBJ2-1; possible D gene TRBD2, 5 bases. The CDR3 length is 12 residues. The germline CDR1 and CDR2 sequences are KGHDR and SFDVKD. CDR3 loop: CATSELQGERLF. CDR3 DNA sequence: TGTGCCACCAGTGAACTTCAAGGCGAGCGGCTTTTC.

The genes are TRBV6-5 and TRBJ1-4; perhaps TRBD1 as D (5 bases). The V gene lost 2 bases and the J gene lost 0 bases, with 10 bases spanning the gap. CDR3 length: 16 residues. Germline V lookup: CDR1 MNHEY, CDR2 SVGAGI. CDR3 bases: TGTGCCAGCAGTTACACCCAGGGATCAACTAATGAAAAACTGTTTTTT. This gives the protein CASSYTQGSTNEKLFF.

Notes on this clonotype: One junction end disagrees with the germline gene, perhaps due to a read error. The CDR3 coding sequence is TGCGCCAGCAGCCAAGGGACGTGGGGCTTTAATCGCACAGATACGCAGTTTTTT. It yields the protein CASSQGTWGFNRTDTQFF. This chain links TRBV4-1 with TRBJ2-3; a possible D gene is TRBD1 (5 bases). Per the germline V gene, CDR1 is MGHRA and CDR2 is YSYEKL. The CDR3 is 18 amino acids.

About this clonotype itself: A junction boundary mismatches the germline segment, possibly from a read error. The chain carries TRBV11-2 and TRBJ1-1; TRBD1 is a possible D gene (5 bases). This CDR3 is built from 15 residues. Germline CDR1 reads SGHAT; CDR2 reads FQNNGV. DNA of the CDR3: TGTGCCAGGAGCTTAGATGGGGGAATGAACACTGAAGCTTTCTTT. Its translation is CARSLDGGMNTEAFF.

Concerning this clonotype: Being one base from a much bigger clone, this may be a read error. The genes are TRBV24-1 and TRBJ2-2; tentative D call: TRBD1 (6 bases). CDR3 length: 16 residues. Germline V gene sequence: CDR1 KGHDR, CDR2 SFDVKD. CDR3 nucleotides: TGTGCCACCAGTGATTTCGGCAGGGGAAGGACCGCGGAGCTGTTTTTT. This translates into CATSDFGRGRTAELFF.

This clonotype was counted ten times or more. CDR3: CASSHGTPKETQYF. In DNA form, the CDR3 reads TGTGCCAGCAGCCATGGGACCCCAAAGGAGACCCAGTACTTC. The V call is TRBV12-3 or TRBV12-4, the J call TRBJ2-5; D possibly matches TRBD1 or TRBD2 (5 bases each). This CDR3 has 14 residues. Between the trimmed V and J ends, which lost 6 bases and 5 bases, there was a span of 16 bases.

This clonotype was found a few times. Here the CDR3 DNA reads TGTGCCAGCAGCTTAGAATCCAGGACTGAAGCTTTCTTT. Translation gives CASSLESRTEAFF. The rearrangement links TRBV11-2 to TRBJ1-1; D not resolved. This CDR3 is built from 13 residues. Germline V CDR1 and CDR2: SGHAT, FQNNGV. Trimming left V 0 bases short and J 5 bases short, with 7 bases between.

CDR3 coding DNA: TGCGCCAGCAGCTTGGCCGAGGCGGGAGTGCAGTATTTT. Amino acid sequence: CASSLAEAGVQYF. V and J are TRBV5-1 and TRBJ2-3; 7 positions match TRBD2. The CDR3 runs 13 residues. Per germline, CDR1 SGHRS and CDR2 YFSETQ. V lost 0 bases, J lost 11 bases, and 6 bases stayed unmatched. Variable domain in full (rest from reference TRBV5-1 and TRBJ2-3): KAGVTQTPRYLIKTRGQQVTLSCSPISGHRSVSWYQQTPGQGLQFLFEYFSETQRNKGNFPGRFSGRQFSNSRSEMNVSTLELGDSALYLCASSLAEAGVQYFGPGTRLTVL.

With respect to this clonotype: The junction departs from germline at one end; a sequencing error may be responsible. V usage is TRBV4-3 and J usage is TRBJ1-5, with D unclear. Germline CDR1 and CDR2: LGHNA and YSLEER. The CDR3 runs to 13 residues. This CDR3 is CANSQDRSQPQHF. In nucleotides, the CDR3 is TGCGCCAACAGCCAAGATCGAAGTCAGCCCCAGCACTTT.

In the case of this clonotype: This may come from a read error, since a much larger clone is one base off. For the CDR3, the DNA is TGTGCCAGCTCGTACACAACCTCCTACAATGAGCAGTTCTTC. It yields the protein CASSYTTSYNEQFF. The genes are TRBV6-2 or TRBV6-3 and TRBJ2-1; D is unclear. V was trimmed by 8 bases and J by 0 bases, leaving 11 bases between them. The CDR3 extends over 14 amino acids. Germline-derived CDR1 and CDR2 are MNHEY and SVGEGT.

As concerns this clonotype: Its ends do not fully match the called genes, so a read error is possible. The chain's CDR3 is CVSRDLGRAFF. CDR3 bases: TGTGTCAGCAGAGACTTGGGAAGAGCTTTCTTT. This chain links TRBV6-1 with TRBJ1-1; unclear D gene. This CDR3 is 11 amino acids long. Per germline, CDR1 MNHNS and CDR2 SASEGT.

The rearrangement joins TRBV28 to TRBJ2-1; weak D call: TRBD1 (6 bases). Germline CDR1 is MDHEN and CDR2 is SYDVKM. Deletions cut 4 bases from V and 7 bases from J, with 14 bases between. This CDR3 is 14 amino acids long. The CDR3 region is CASSYRAARNEQFF. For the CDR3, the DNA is TGTGCCAGCAGTTACAGGGCTGCTCGAAATGAGCAGTTCTTC.

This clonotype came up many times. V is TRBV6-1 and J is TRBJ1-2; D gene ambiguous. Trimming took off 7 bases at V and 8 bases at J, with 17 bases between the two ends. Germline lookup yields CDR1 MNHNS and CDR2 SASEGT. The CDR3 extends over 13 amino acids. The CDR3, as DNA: TGTGCCAGCACTACTGAGCGGCGTCGAGGCTACACCTTC. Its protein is CASTTERRRGYTF.

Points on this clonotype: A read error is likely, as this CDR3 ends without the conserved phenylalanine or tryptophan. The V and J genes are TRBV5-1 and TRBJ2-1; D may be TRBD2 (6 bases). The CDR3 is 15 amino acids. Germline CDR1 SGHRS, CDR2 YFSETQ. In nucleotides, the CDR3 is TGCGCCAACAGCTTGGGGGACGGGAGCTACAATGAGCAGTTCTTA. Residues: CANSLGDGSYNEQFL.

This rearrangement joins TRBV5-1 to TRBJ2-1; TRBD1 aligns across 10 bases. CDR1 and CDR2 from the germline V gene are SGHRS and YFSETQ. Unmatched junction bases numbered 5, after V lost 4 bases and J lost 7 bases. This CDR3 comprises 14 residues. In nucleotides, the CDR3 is TGCGCCAGCAGCGCTGGGACAGGGGTGAATGAGCAGTTCTTC. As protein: CASSAGTGVNEQFF.

In DNA, the CDR3 is TGTGCCAGCAGCTCGGGACTAGCGGTAGATCAAGAGACCCAGTACTTC. This encodes CASSSGLAVDQETQYF. The chain recombines TRBV5-4 with TRBJ2-5; TRBD2 agrees at 11 bases. The V gene's germline CDR1 is SGHNT and CDR2 YYREEE (reference sequence). V lost 3 bases, J lost 2 bases, and 6 bases stayed unmatched. This CDR3 is built from 16 residues. The complete variable domain, with remaining parts taken from reference TRBV5-4 and TRBJ2-5, reads ETGVTQSPTHLIKTRGQQVTLRCSSQSGHNTVSWYQQALGQGPQFIFQYYREEENGRGNFPPRFSGLQFPNYSSELNVNALELDDSALYLCASSSGLAVDQETQYFGPGTRLLVL.

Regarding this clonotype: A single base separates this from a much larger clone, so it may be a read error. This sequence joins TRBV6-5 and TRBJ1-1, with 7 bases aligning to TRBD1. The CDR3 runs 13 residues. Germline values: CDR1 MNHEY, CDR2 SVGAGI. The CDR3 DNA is TGTGCCCGCAGTTCCCCGGGACAGCTTGAAGCTTTCTTT. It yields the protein CARSSPGQLEAFF.

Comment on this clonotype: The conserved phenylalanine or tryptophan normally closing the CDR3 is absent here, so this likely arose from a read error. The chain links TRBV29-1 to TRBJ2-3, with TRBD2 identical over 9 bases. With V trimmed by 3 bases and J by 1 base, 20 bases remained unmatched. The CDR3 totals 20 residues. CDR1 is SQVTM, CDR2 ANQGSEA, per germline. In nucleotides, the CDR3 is TGCAGCGTTGAGTCTGGCGGCGAAATTAGCGGGAGAGAAGGCACAGATACGCAGTATTTA. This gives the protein CSVESGGEISGREGTDTQYL.

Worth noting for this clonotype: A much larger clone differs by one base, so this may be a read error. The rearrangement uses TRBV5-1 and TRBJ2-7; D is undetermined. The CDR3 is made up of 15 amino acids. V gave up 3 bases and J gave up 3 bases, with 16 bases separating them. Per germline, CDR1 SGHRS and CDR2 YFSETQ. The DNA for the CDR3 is TGCGCCAGCAGCTACCACTTCCTAGGCAGCTACGAGCAGTACTTC. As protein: CASSYHFLGSYEQYF.

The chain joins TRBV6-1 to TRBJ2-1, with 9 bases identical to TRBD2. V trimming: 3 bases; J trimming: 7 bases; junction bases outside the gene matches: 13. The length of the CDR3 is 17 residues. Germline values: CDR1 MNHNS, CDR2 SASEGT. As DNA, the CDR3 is TGTGCCAGCAGTGACGGGCGGAGGCTAGCGGGATGGAATGAGCAGTTCTTC. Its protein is CASSDGRRLAGWNEQFF.

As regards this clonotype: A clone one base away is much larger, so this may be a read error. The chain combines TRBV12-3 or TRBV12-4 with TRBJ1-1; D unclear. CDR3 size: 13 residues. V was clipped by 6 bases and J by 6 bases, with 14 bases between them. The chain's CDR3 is CASSLKGAAEAFF. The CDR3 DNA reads TGTGCCAGCAGCCTCAAGGGTGCTGCTGAAGCTTTCTTT.

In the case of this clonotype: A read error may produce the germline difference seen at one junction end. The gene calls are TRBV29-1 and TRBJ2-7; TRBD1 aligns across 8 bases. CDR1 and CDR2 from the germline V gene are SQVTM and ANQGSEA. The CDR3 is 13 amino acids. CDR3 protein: CSVEIQGAYVQDF. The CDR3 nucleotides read TGCAGCGTTGAGATTCAGGGGGCCTACGTGCAGGACTTC.

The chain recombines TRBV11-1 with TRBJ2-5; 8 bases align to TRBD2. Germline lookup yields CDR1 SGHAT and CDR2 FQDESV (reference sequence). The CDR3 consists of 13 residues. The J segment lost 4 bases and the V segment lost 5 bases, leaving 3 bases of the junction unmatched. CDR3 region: CASSPGGGETQYF. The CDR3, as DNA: TGTGCCAGCAGCCCGGGAGGGGGAGAGACCCAGTACTTC.

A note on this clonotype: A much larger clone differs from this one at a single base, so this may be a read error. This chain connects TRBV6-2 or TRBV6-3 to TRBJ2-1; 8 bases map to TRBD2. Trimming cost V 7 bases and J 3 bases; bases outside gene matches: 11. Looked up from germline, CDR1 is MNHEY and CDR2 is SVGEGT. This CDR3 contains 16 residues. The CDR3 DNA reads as TGTGCCAGCAACAATCTTGGCGGGAGGTTCTACAATGAGCAGTTCTTC. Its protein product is CASNNLGGRFYNEQFF.

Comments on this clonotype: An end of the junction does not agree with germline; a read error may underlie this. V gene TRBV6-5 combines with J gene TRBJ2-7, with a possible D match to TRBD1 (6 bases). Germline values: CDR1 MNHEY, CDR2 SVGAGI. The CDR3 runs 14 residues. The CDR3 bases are TGTGCCAGCAGTCCGGGACATGGCTCCTACGAACAGTACTTC. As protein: CASSPGHGSYEQYF.